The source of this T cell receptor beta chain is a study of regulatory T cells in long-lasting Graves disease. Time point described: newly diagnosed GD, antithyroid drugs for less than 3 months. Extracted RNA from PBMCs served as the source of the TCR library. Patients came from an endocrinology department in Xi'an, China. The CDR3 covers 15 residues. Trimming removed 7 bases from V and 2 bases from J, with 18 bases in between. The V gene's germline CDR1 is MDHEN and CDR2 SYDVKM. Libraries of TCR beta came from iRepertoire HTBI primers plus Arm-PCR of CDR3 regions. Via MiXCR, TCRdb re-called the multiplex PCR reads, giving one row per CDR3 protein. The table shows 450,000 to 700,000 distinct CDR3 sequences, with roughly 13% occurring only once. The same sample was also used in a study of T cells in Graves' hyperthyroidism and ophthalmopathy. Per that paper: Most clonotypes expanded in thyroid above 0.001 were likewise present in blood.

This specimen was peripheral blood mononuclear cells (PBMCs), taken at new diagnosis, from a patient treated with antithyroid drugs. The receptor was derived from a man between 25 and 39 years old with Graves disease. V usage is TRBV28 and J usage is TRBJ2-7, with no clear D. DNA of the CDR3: TGTGCCAGCAACTCCATCAGAGGTCTCCCCTACGAGCAGTACTTC. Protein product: CASNSIRGLPYEQYF.